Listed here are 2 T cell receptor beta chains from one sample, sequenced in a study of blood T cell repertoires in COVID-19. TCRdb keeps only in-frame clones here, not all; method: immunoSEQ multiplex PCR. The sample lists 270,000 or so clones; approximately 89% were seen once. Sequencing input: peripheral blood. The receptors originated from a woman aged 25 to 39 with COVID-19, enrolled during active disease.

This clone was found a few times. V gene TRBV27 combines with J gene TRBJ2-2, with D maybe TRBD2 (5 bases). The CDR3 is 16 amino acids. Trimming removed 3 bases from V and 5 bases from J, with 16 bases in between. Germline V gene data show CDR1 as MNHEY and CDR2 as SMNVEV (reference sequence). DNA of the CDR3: TGTGCCAGCAGTTTCTCAGTCGAGGGTGGGACCGGGGAGCTGTTTTTT. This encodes CASSFSVEGGTGELFF.

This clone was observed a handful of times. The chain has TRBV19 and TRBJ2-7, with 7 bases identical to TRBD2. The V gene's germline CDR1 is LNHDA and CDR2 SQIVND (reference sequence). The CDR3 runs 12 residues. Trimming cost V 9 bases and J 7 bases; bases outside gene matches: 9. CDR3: CASRDYLREQYF. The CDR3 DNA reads TGTGCCAGCCGGGACTACCTCCGGGAGCAGTACTTC. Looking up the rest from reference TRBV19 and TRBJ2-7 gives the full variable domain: DGGITQSPKYLFRKEGQNVTLSCEQNLNHDAMYWYRQDPGQGLRLIYYSQIVNDFQKGDIAEGYSVSREKKESFPLTVTSAQKNPTAFYLCASRDYLREQYFGPGTRLTVT.